The subject of this entry is one T cell receptor (beta chain). Antigen: not known. The CDR3 runs to 12 residues. V was cut by 4 bases and J by 14 bases, with 17 bases left in between. CDR1 and CDR2 from the germline V gene are SGDLS and YYNGEE. These data originate in a study of cytomegalovirus exposure and HLA in healthy donors. Whole-study findings and limits: Reports indicated that the classifier achieved high specificity and sensitivity in diagnosing cytomegalovirus status. When the data were analyzed later, several of the most significant clusters appeared to be linked to common viral pathogens. Later analysis demonstrated an association between a missense DCLRE1C variant and TCR beta V- and J-gene trimming.

At sampling all donors were nominally healthy, likely with unrecorded immune exposures. The PCR used 60 Vbeta and 13 Jbeta primers. TCRdb's copy holds only in-frame clones and misses some; the assay was immunoSEQ multiplex PCR. The sample shows about 140,000 clones, 65% to 85% of them seen only once. This chain uses TRBV9 with TRBJ2-3, with D uncertain. This TCR was sampled from a man aged 30 to 39 in good health and CMV-seronegative. Sequences were obtained from PBMCs. The DNA of the CDR3 is TGTGCCAGCAGCACCCGGTCCTACGAACTGTATTTT. It encodes CASSTRSYELYF.